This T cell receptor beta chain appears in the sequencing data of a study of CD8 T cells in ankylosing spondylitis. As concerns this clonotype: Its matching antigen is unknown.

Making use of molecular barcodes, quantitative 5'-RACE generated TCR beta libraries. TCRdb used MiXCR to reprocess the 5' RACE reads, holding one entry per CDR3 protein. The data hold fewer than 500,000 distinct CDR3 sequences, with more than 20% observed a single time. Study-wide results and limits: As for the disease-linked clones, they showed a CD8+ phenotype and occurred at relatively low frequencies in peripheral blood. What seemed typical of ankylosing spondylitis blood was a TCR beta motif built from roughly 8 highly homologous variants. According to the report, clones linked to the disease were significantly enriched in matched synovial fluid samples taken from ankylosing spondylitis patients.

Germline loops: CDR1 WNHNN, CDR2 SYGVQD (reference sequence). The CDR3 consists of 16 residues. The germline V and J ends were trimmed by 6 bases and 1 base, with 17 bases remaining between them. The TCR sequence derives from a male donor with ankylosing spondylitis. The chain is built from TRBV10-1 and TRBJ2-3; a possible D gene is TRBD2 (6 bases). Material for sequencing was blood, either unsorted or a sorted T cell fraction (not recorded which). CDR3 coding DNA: TGCGCCAGCAGCCAACCCGGGGGAGATGGCACAGATACGCAGTATTTT. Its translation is CASSQPGGDGTDTQYF.